The 16 T cell receptor beta chains in this list originate from one sample, sequenced in a study of shared clonotypes between healthy human individuals. Method: immunoSEQ multiplex PCR; TCRdb's copy keeps in-frame clones and lacks some. Seen here are about 1.5 million clones, roughly 96% observed once, and the top ten hold about 1%. Sequenced sample: naive CD4+ T cells sorted from blood. The subset was: CD45RA+ positively selected. All receptors come from a man aged 25-40 years in good health.

This sequence joins TRBV5-1 and TRBJ2-3; no clear D. The V and J ends lost 8 bases and 0 bases respectively, with 13 bases between them. Germline V gene sequence: CDR1 SGHRS, CDR2 YFSETQ. The CDR3 covers 14 residues. The DNA of the CDR3 is TGCGCCAGTAAAACCGGTCCCAGCACAGATACGCAGTATTTT. Residues: CASKTGPSTDTQYF.

The chain couples TRBV11-2 to TRBJ2-3; 15 positions match TRBD2. The CDR3 covers 16 residues. The V and J ends lost 5 bases and 6 bases, in that order; junction bases with no gene match: 6. Germline lookup yields CDR1 SGHAT and CDR2 FQNNGV. This CDR3 reads CASSIRTSGRADTQYF. The CDR3 nucleotides are TGTGCCAGCAGCATTAGGACTAGCGGGAGGGCTGATACGCAGTATTTT.

This chain connects TRBV7-8 to TRBJ2-3; D perhaps matches TRBD2 (6 bases). Germline V lookup: CDR1 SGHVS, CDR2 FQNEAQ. V lost 1 base and J lost 6, with 23 bases in between. This CDR3 spans 18 amino acids. The CDR3 loop reads CASSLVEPGAGARDTQYF. In DNA form, the CDR3 reads TGTGCCAGCAGCTTAGTAGAACCGGGAGCTGGGGCCCGTGATACGCAGTATTTT.

V usage is TRBV6-6 and J usage is TRBJ2-4; D remains ambiguous. The V and J ends lost 4 bases and 0 bases respectively, with 7 bases between them. CDR3 size: 14 residues. CDR1 is MNHNY, CDR2 SVGAGI, per germline (reference sequence). The CDR3 nucleotides are TGTGCCAGCAGTTCGGACCTAGCCAAAAACATTCAGTACTTC. It yields the protein CASSSDLAKNIQYF.

CDR3 sequence: CASSFRGSEQFF. The CDR3 DNA sequence: TGTGCCAGCAGTTTCCGGGGGTCTGAGCAGTTCTTC. This chain links TRBV27 with TRBJ2-1, with D possibly TRBD2 on 6 matching bases. From germline, CDR1 is MNHEY and CDR2 SMNVEV (reference sequence). V was clipped by 3 bases and J by 9 bases, with 9 bases between them. This CDR3 is built from 12 residues.

The chain carries TRBV30 and TRBJ2-7; the D gene could be TRBD1 or TRBD2 (5 bases each). V dropped 4 bases and J dropped 3 bases, with 19 bases sitting between them. The CDR3 has 15 residues. Germline-derived CDR1 and CDR2 are GTSNPN and SVGIG (reference sequence). The CDR3 reads CAWTAQFGDGYEQYF. The CDR3 region has the DNA TGTGCCTGGACGGCTCAGTTTGGGGACGGCTACGAGCAGTACTTC.

The sample holds a few counts of this clone. V and J are TRBV5-1 and TRBJ2-7, with TRBD2 matching 7 bases. Germline loops: CDR1 SGHRS, CDR2 YFSETQ. Trimming at V came to 1 base and at J to 6 bases, leaving 4 bases not matched to a gene. This CDR3 region has 13 residues. The CDR3 spells CASSLRGEGEQYF. The CDR3 bases are TGCGCCAGCAGCTTGCGGGGGGAGGGCGAGCAGTACTTC.

The CDR3 DNA is TGCGCCAGCAGCCAAGAACGGTGGTCTGAGCAGTTCTTC. Protein sequence: CASSQERWSEQFF. The chain uses TRBV4-3 and TRBJ2-1; no firm D call. This CDR3 comprises 13 residues. With 0 bases removed from V and 9 bases from J, the gap between germline ends came to 9 bases. CDR1 and CDR2 from the germline V gene are LGHNA and YSLEER.

The chain recombines TRBV28 with TRBJ1-5; 9 positions agree with TRBD1. Germline V lookup: CDR1 MDHEN, CDR2 SYDVKM. The CDR3 consists of 15 residues. With V trimmed by 4 bases and J by 3 bases, 4 bases remained unmatched. The CDR3 here is CASSSRDRVNQPQHF. For the CDR3, the DNA is TGTGCCAGCAGTTCCCGGGACAGGGTCAATCAGCCCCAGCATTTT.

The chain links TRBV2 to TRBJ2-7; 7 bases are a match to TRBD1. With V trimmed by 7 bases and J by 5 bases, 11 bases remained unmatched. Germline V gene lookup returns CDR1 SNHLY and CDR2 FYNNEI. The CDR3 totals 14 residues. CDR3 sequence: CASKRTGVLDEQYF. The DNA of the CDR3 is TGTGCCAGCAAGAGGACAGGCGTTCTCGACGAGCAGTACTTC.

The genes are TRBV5-5 and TRBJ2-7; possible D gene TRBD1, 6 bases. The V gene's germline CDR1 is SGHKS and CDR2 YYEKEE (reference sequence). With 6 bases removed from V and 3 bases from J, the gap between germline ends came to 16 bases. The CDR3 spans 14 residues. The DNA for the CDR3 is TGTGCCAGCACTTTACCCGGACAGTTCTACGAGCAGTACTTC. Its protein is CASTLPGQFYEQYF.

The chain combines TRBV5-1 with TRBJ2-5, with a tentative D call TRBD1 (5 bases). V lost 0 bases and J lost 5, with 11 bases in between. Germline V gene data show CDR1 as SGHRS and CDR2 as YFSETQ. The CDR3 is 14 residues long. This CDR3 is CASSLEPAGETQYF. CDR3 sequence (DNA): TGCGCCAGCAGCTTGGAGCCGGCAGGGGAGACCCAGTACTTC.

The gene calls are TRBV2 and TRBJ2-7; D might be TRBD2 (7 bases). Trimming took off 8 bases at V and 1 base at J, with 15 bases between the two ends. From germline, CDR1 is SNHLY and CDR2 FYNNEI. The CDR3 spans 14 residues. The CDR3 is CASGWAGASYEQYF. CDR3 sequence (DNA): TGTGCCAGCGGGTGGGCGGGGGCTTCCTACGAGCAGTACTTC.

There are a few counts of this clone. The chain links TRBV9 to TRBJ2-1, with 10 bases that match TRBD2. With 2 bases clipped from V and 7 bases from J, the junction kept 6 bases outside the gene matches. There are 15 residues in the CDR3. Germline-derived CDR1 and CDR2 are SGDLS and YYNGEE. CDR3 nucleotides: TGTGCCAGCAGCGTCAGCGGGAGGGGGAGGAATGAGCAGTTCTTC. It encodes CASSVSGRGRNEQFF.

The chain carries TRBV5-1 and TRBJ2-7, with 12 positions matching TRBD2. The CDR3 contains 16 residues. The V and J ends lost 3 bases and 6 bases, in that order; junction bases with no gene match: 10. The germline gives CDR1 SGHRS, CDR2 YFSETQ. The CDR3 DNA is TGCGCCAGCAGCTGGGGACGGGCTAGCGGGAGGGGCGAGCAGTACTTC. As protein: CASSWGRASGRGEQYF.

The chain is built from TRBV30 and TRBJ2-7; 7 positions agree with TRBD1. The germline V gene has CDR1 GTSNPN and CDR2 SVGIG (reference sequence). J gave up 4 bases and V 2 bases, and 8 bases lay outside the gene matches. The CDR3 has 14 amino acids. This chain's CDR3 is CAWSRSQGWYEQYF. In nucleotides, the CDR3 is TGTGCCTGGAGTAGGTCACAGGGGTGGTACGAGCAGTACTTC.